The 13 T cell receptor beta chains presented below share a single source sample, sequenced in a study of human T cells and chemical hapten exposure (TCRdb year 2021). In the paper's terms, the time point label means: patch test 3, about 24 weeks after DPC sensitization. According to the study, the label for this sample's treatment or condition signals: therapeutic diphenylcyclopropenone sensitization with weekly scalp DPC. Libraries were made using RACE. The sequencer was a NextSeq 500. TCRdb reanalyzed the raw reads on its own, using fastp at Q25 for trimming and MiXCR for clone calling, and kept in-frame beta chains. Here each entry gathers all rows of one CDR3 protein and keeps the most common genes and DNA. The sample includes about 82,000 distinct CDR3 sequences, with 13% observed a single time. Together, the top ten hold about 5.7% of the sample. The sample here was whole blood, taken in connection with sensitization to the hapten diphenylcyclopropenone (DPC). The receptor source for this set is a woman in her fifties or sixties with alopecia areata. Some clones in this sample may be carry-over from other donors' samples.

This clonotype was seen a few times. The J gene is TRBJ2-5, the V gene TRBV28; no firm D call. CDR1 and CDR2 from the germline V gene are MDHEN and SYDVKM. This CDR3 spans 13 amino acids. Trimming cost V 6 bases and J 3 bases, with 11 bases left between them. CDR3 amino acids: CASSPWGKETQYF. The CDR3 nucleotides are TGTGCCAGCAGCCCCTGGGGAAAAGAGACCCAGTACTTC.

This clonotype was recorded at least ten times. The J gene is TRBJ2-1, the V gene TRBV7-8, with 9 bases lining up with TRBD2. The CDR3 is 17 residues long. CDR1 and CDR2 from the germline V gene are SGHVS and FQNEAQ. V shed 3 bases and J 0 bases; nucleotides not matched to a gene: 6. CDR3 sequence reads: CASSLTFSGSSYNEQFF. CDR3 DNA: TGTGCCAGCAGCTTGACTTTTAGCGGGAGCTCCTACAATGAGCAGTTCTTC.

This clonotype has ten or more counts. This chain links TRBV29-1 with TRBJ2-2; 11 bases align to TRBD2. The germline V gene encodes CDR1 SQVTM and CDR2 ANQGSEA. The CDR3 totals 15 residues. V trimming: 5 bases; J trimming: 0 bases; junction bases outside the gene matches: 2. The CDR3 sequence is CSVQTSGTNTGELFF. CDR3 DNA sequence: TGCAGCGTTCAGACTAGCGGGACGAACACCGGGGAGCTGTTTTTT.

The chain is built from TRBV28 and TRBJ2-7; a possible D gene is TRBD2 (6 bases). Germline V gives CDR1 MDHEN, CDR2 SYDVKM. CDR3 length: 16 residues. V lost 5 bases, J lost 5 bases, and 22 bases lay in between. This CDR3 reads CASSRRDSRWYDEQYF. CDR3 in DNA: TGTGCCAGCAGTCGACGGGACTCGCGCTGGTATGACGAGCAGTACTTC. Looking up the rest from reference TRBV28 and TRBJ2-7 gives the full variable domain: DVKVTQSSRYLVKRTGEKVFLECVQDMDHENMFWYRQDPGLGLRLIYFSYDVKMKEKGDIPEGYSVSREKKERFSLILESASTNQTSMYLCASSRRDSRWYDEQYFGPGTRLTVT.

DNA for the CDR3: TGTGCCAGCAGGGAGGGGACAGCAGACGAGCAGTACTTC. As protein: CASREGTADEQYF. The rearrangement uses TRBV6-1 and TRBJ2-7; possible D gene TRBD1, 7 bases. The germline CDR1 and CDR2 sequences are MNHNS and SASEGT. This CDR3 region has 13 residues. V gave up 6 bases and J gave up 5 bases, with 14 bases separating them.

The chain couples TRBV12-3 or TRBV12-4 to TRBJ2-5; D may match TRBD1 or TRBD2 (5 bases each). The CDR3 has 16 amino acids. V was pared by 5 bases and J by 1 base, with 17 bases between. The CDR3, as DNA: TGTGCCAGCAGTCCCGAATCAGCCGGGACCCAAGAGACCCAGTACTTC. As protein: CASSPESAGTQETQYF.

This clonotype was recorded at least ten times. The rearrangement uses TRBV20-1 and TRBJ2-7; 9 bases agree with TRBD2. This CDR3 has 13 residues. The germline CDR1 and CDR2 sequences are DFQATT and SNEGSKA (reference sequence). V lost 3 bases to trimming and J lost 4 bases; unmatched junction nucleotides: 4. CDR3 residues: CSARASGKYEQYF. In nucleotides, the CDR3 is TGCAGTGCTAGGGCTAGCGGGAAGTACGAGCAGTACTTC.

The chain employs TRBV11-3 and TRBJ2-1, with TRBD2 identical over 8 bases. V dropped 4 bases and J dropped 3; count of bases not matched to a gene: 8. Germline loops: CDR1 SGHNT, CDR2 YENEEA. The CDR3 runs 16 residues. Written as DNA, the CDR3 is TGTGCCAGCAGCTCAAAAACCGGGACTAGCTACAATGAGCAGTTCTTC. Its protein product is CASSSKTGTSYNEQFF. Filled out from reference TRBV11-3 and TRBJ2-1, the complete variable domain reads EAGVVQSPRYKIIEKKQPVAFWCNPISGHNTLYWYLQNLGQGPELLIRYENEEAVDDSQLPKDRFSAERLKGVDSTLKIQPAELGDSAVYLCASSSKTGTSYNEQFFGPGTRLTVL.

This clonotype was detected many times. An end of the junction does not agree with germline; a read error may underlie this. The chain carries TRBV2 and TRBJ2-1; TRBD2 agrees at 9 bases. CDR1 is SNHLY and CDR2 is FYNNEI in the germline V gene. The CDR3 runs 15 residues. Here the CDR3 DNA reads TGTGCCAGCAGTGGTAGCGGGAGTTGGGATCTTATCGGGGTCTTC. Its translation: CASSGSGSWDLIGVF.

This clonotype was picked up many times. The genes are TRBV20-1 and TRBJ2-1; no firm D call. Germline CDR1 is DFQATT and CDR2 is SNEGSKA (reference sequence). Trimming pared 6 bases from V and 0 bases from J, leaving 12 bases between. This CDR3 is 14 amino acids long. CDR3 region: CSAPTLSSYNEQFF. Written as DNA, the CDR3 is TGCAGTGCCCCGACACTCAGCTCCTACAATGAGCAGTTCTTC.

The chain uses TRBV29-1 and TRBJ2-4, with TRBD2 as a possible D gene (6 bases). The V and J ends lost 0 bases and 7 bases respectively, with 13 bases between them. Per the germline V gene, CDR1 is SQVTM and CDR2 is ANQGSEA. This CDR3 spans 14 amino acids. CDR3 nucleotide sequence: TGCAGCGTTGAAGAAAGCGCGGGATTGAACATTCAGTACTTC. Its translation is CSVEESAGLNIQYF.

The V call is TRBV7-9, the J call TRBJ2-3, with 7 bases aligning to TRBD2. After removal of 2 bases from V and 4 bases from J, the junction contained 9 bases not matched to a gene. The CDR3 has 16 residues. Germline V gives CDR1 SEHNR, CDR2 FQNEAQ (reference sequence). The CDR3 here is CASSLRSGGDADTQYF. The CDR3 DNA sequence: TGTGCCAGCAGCTTACGCTCGGGAGGTGACGCAGATACGCAGTATTTT.

This clonotype has at least ten counts. CDR3 residues: CSVDVGAGDTQYF. The CDR3 DNA reads TGCAGCGTTGATGTTGGTGCGGGAGATACGCAGTATTTT. The chain recombines TRBV29-1 with TRBJ2-3; D might be TRBD2 (5 bases). Trimming shortened V by 3 bases and J by 5 bases, and 12 bases separated the two germline ends. Germline CDR1 reads SQVTM; CDR2 reads ANQGSEA. The CDR3 spans 13 residues.